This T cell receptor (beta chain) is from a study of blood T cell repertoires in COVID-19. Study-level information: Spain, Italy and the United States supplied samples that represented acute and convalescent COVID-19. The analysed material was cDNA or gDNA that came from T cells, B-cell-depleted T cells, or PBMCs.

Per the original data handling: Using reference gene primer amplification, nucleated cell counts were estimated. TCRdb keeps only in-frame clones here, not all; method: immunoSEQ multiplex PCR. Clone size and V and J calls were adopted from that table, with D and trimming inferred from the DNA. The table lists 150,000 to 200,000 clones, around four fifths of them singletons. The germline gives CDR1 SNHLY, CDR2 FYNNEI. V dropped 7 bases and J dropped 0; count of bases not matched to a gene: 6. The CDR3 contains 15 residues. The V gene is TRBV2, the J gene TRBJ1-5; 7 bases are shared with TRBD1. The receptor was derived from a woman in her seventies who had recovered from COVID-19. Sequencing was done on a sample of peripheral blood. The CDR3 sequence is CASTLGTASNQPQHF. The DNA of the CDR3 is TGTGCCAGCACCCTGGGGACAGCTAGCAATCAGCCCCAGCATTTT. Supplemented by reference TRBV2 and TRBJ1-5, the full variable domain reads EPEVTQTPSHQVTQMGQEVILRCVPISNHLYFYWYRQILGQKVEFLVSFYNNEISEKSEIFDDQFSVERPDGSNFTLKIRSTKLEDSAMYFCASTLGTASNQPQHFGDGTRLSIL.